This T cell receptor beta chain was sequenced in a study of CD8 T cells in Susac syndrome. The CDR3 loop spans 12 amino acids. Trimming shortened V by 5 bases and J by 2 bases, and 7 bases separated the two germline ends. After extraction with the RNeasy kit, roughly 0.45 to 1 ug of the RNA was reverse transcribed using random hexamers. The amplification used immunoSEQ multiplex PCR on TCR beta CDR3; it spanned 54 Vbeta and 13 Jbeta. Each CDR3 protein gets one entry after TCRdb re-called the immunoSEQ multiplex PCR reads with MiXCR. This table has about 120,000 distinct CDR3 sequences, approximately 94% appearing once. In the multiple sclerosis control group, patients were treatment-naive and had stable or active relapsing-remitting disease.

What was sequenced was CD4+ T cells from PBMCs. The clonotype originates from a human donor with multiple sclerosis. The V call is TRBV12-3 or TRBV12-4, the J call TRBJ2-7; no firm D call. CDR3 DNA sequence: TGTGCCAGCAGTCGGCAGACCTACGAGCAGTACTTC. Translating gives CASSRQTYEQYF.